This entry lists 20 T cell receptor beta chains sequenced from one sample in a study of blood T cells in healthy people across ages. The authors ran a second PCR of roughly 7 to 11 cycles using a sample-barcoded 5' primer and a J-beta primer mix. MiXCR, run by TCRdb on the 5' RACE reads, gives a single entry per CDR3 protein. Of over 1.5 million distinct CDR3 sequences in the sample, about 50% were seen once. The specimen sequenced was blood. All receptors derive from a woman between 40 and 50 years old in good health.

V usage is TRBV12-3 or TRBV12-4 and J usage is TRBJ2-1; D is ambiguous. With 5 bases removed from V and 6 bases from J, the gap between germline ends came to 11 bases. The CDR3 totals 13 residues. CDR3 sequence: CASSVNPGNEQFF. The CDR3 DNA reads TGTGCCAGCAGTGTAAATCCTGGCAATGAGCAGTTCTTC.

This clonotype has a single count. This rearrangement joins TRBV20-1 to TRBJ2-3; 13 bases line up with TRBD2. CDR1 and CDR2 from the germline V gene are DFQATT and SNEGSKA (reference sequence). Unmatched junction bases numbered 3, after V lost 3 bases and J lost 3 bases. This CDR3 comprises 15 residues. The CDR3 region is CSARVGLAGTDTQYF. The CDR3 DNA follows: TGCAGTGCTAGGGTGGGACTAGCGGGGACAGATACGCAGTATTTT.

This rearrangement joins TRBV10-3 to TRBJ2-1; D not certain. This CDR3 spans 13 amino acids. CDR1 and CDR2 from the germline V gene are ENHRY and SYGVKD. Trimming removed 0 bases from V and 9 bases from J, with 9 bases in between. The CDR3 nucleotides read TGTGCCATCAGTGAGTCGACGGTGACTGAGCAGTTCTTC. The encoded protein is CAISESTVTEQFF.

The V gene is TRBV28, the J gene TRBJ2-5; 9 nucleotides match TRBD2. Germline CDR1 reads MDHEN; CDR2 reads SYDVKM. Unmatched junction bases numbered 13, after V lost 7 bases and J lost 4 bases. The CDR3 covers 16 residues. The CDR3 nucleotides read TGTGCCAGCACAAAGGGGGCTAGCGGGAAAAGAGAGACCCAGTACTTC. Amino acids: CASTKGASGKRETQYF.

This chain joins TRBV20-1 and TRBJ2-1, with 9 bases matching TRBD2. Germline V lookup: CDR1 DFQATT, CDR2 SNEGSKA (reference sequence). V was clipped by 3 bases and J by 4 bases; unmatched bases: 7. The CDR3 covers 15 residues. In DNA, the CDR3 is TGCAGTGCTAGGTTTCTAGCGGGGTATTACAATGAGCAGTTCTTC. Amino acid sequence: CSARFLAGYYNEQFF.

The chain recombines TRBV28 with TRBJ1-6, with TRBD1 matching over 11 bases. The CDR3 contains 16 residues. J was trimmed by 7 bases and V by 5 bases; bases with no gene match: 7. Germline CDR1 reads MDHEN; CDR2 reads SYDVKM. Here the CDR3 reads CASSQRTGGWNSPLHF. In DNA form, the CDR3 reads TGTGCCAGCAGTCAAAGGACAGGGGGCTGGAATTCACCCCTCCACTTT.

CDR3 protein: CSVDIGGRGTQYF. The DNA of the CDR3 is TGCAGCGTTGATATAGGGGGTAGGGGGACGCAGTATTTT. The chain recombines TRBV29-1 with TRBJ2-3; tentative D call: TRBD1 (6 bases). The CDR3 has 13 residues. Trimming took off 3 bases at V and 9 bases at J, with 16 bases between the two ends. Germline CDR1 and CDR2: SQVTM and ANQGSEA.

The CDR3 spells CASSHTRQGAPGYTF. CDR3 DNA: TGTGCCAGCAGCCACACTCGGCAGGGGGCGCCGGGCTACACCTTC. This chain connects TRBV7-2 to TRBJ1-2; TRBD1 aligns across 8 bases. Trimming took 5 bases from V and 8 from J; bases not matched to a gene: 13. CDR1 is SGHTA and CDR2 is FQGNSA in the germline V gene. This CDR3 region has 15 residues.

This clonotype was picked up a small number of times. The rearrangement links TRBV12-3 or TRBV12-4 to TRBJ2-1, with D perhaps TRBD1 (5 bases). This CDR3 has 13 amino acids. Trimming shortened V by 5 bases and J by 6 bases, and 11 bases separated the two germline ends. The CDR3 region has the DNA TGTGCCAGCAGTCCGACAGCACCCAATGAGCAGTTCTTC. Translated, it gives CASSPTAPNEQFF.

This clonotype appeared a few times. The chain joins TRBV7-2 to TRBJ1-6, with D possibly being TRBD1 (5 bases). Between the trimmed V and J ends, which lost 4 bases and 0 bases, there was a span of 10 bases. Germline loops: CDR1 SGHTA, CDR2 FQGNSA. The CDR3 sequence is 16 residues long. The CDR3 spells CASSWTQSSYNSPLHF. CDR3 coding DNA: TGTGCCAGCAGCTGGACACAGAGCTCCTATAATTCACCCCTCCACTTT.

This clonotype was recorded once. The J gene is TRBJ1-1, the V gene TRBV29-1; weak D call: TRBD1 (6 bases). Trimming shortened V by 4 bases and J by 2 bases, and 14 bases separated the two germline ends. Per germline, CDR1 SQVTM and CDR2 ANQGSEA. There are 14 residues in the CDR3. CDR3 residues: CSVGALDSNTEAFF. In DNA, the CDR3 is TGCAGCGTTGGGGCACTGGACAGTAACACTGAAGCTTTCTTT.

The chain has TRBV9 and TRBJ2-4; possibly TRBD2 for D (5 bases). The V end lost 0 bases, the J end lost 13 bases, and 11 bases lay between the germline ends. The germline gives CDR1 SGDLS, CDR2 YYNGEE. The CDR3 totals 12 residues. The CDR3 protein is CASSVGRREQYF. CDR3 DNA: TGTGCCAGCAGCGTAGGGAGGAGAGAGCAGTACTTC. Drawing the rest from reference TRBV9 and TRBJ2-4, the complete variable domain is DSGVTQTPKHLITATGQRVTLRCSPRSGDLSVYWYQQSLDQGLQFLIQYYNGEERAKGNILERFSAQQFPDLHSELNLSSLELGDSALYFCASSVGRREQYFGAGTRLSVL.

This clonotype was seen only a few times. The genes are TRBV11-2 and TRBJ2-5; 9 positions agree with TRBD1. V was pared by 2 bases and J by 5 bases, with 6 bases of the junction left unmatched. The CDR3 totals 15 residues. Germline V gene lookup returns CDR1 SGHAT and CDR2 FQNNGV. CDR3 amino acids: CASSLRGQGRETQYF. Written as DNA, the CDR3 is TGTGCCAGCAGCTTAAGAGGACAGGGGAGGGAGACCCAGTACTTC.

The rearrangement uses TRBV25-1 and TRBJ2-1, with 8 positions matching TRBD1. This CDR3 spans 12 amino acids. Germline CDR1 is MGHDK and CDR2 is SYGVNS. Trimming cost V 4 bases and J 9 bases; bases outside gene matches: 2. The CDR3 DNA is TGTGCCAGCAGTGGGACAGGGTGTGAGCAGTTCTTC. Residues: CASSGTGCEQFF.

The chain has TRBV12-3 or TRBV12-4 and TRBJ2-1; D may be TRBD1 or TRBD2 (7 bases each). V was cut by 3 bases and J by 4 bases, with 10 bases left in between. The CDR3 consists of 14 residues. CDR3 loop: CASSFQGGYNEQFF. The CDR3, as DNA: TGTGCCAGCAGTTTCCAGGGGGGGTACAATGAGCAGTTCTTC.

The CDR3 bases are TGTGCCAGCAGCCAGGCGGGAGGAACGGGGGACAATGAGCAGTTCTTC. It specifies CASSQAGGTGDNEQFF. The rearrangement uses TRBV4-2 and TRBJ2-1; 8 bases match TRBD2. Germline V gene data show CDR1 as LGHNA and CDR2 as YNFKEQ. V lost 3 bases and J lost 5; bases outside the gene matches: 9. CDR3 length: 16 residues.

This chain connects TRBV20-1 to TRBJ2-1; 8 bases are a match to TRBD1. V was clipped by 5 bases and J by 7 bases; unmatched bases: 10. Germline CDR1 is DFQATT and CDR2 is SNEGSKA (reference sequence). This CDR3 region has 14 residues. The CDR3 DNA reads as TGCAGTGCTCTTCGGACAGGGTGGGCAAATGAGCAGTTCTTC. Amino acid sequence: CSALRTGWANEQFF.

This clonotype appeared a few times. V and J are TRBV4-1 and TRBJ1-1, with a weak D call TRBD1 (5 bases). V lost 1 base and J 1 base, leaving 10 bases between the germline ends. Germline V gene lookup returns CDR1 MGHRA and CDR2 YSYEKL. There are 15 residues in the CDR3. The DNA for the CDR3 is TGCGCCAGCAGCCAAGTATCGCAGGGGAACACTGAAGCTTTCTTT. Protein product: CASSQVSQGNTEAFF.

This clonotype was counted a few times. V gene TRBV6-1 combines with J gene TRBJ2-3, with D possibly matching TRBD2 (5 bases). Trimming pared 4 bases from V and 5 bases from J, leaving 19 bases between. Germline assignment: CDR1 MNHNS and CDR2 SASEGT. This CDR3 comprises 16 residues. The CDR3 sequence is CASSAWRPFAGDTQYF. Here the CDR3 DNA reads TGTGCCAGCAGTGCCTGGAGGCCCTTCGCCGGAGATACGCAGTATTTT.

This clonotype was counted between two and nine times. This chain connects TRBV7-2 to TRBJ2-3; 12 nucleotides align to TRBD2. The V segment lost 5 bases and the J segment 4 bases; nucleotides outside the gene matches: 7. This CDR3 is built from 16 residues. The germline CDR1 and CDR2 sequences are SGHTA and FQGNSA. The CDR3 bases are TGTGCCAGCAGCCCCAAACTAGCGGGGGGCGCAGATACGCAGTATTTT. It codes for CASSPKLAGGADTQYF.